This passage covers 9 T cell receptor beta chains from one sample sequenced in a study of T cell repertoires in cytomegalovirus infection. Via MiXCR, TCRdb re-called the reads, giving one row per CDR3 protein. This table has about 140,000 distinct CDR3 sequences, about 6.5% appearing once. Sequenced input: PBMCs. These receptors were obtained from a human donor in good health (CMV status not recorded). Some clones in this sample may be carry-over from other donors' samples.

CDR3 loop: CASSLVPLASNTGELFF. The CDR3 DNA sequence: TGTGCCAGCAGCTTAGTCCCCCTTGCCTCGAACACCGGGGAGCTGTTTTTT. This chain links TRBV11-2 with TRBJ2-2; D remains unclear. The CDR3 extends over 17 amino acids. CDR1 is SGHAT and CDR2 is FQNNGV in the germline V gene. Trimming took 1 base from V and 0 from J, leaving 12 bases between them.

The J gene is TRBJ2-5, the V gene TRBV5-1, with 12 nucleotides matching TRBD2. J gave up 5 bases and V 7 bases, and 9 bases lay outside the gene matches. This CDR3 comprises 15 residues. The germline V gene has CDR1 SGHRS and CDR2 YFSETQ. The CDR3 reads CASRLAGGPGETQYF. CDR3 DNA: TGCGCCAGCCGGCTAGCGGGGGGGCCAGGCGAGACCCAGTACTTC.

At least ten counts were recorded for this clonotype. The chain joins TRBV7-9 to TRBJ1-1; 9 bases are a match to TRBD1. Looked up from germline, CDR1 is SEHNR and CDR2 is FQNEAQ (reference sequence). Trimming removed 0 bases from V and 0 bases from J; junction bases left unmatched: 11. The CDR3 runs 19 residues. The CDR3, as DNA: TGTGCCAGCAGCTTAGCCAAAATCAGGGACAGGGTTTTGAACACTGAAGCTTTCTTT. It codes for CASSLAKIRDRVLNTEAFF.

This clonotype was counted ten times or more. The chain is built from TRBV11-2 and TRBJ1-1; D perhaps matches TRBD1 (5 bases). Trimming took 5 bases from V and 10 from J, leaving 23 bases between them. The CDR3 covers 15 residues. Looked up from germline, CDR1 is SGHAT and CDR2 is FQNNGV. CDR3 coding DNA: TGTGCCAGCAGCCAAGGAGTTCAGGCCCTCGGGGGAGCTTTCTTT. It encodes CASSQGVQALGGAFF. The full variable domain, completed using reference TRBV11-2 and TRBJ1-1, is EAGVAQSPRYKIIEKRQSVAFWCNPISGHATLYWYQQILGQGPKLLIQFQNNGVVDDSQLPKDRFSAERLKGVDSTLKIQPAKLEDSAVYLCASSQGVQALGGAFFGQGTRLTVV.

The table lists this clonotype with many counts. The V gene is TRBV28, the J gene TRBJ2-1; tentatively, D is TRBD1 (6 bases). CDR3 length: 15 amino acids. The V gene lost 7 bases and the J gene lost 2 bases, with 15 bases spanning the gap. From germline, CDR1 is MDHEN and CDR2 SYDVKM. The CDR3, as DNA: TGTGCCAGCACAGGGGCCCCGGGTGCCTACAATGAGCAGTTCTTC. It yields the protein CASTGAPGAYNEQFF.

This clonotype was counted ten times or more. This sequence joins TRBV15 and TRBJ1-1; D unclear. Germline lookup yields CDR1 LNHNV and CDR2 YYDKDF (reference sequence). The CDR3 length is 13 residues. V was cut by 10 bases and J by 4 bases, with 16 bases left in between. CDR3 protein: CASATRASTEAFF. CDR3 nucleotides: TGTGCCAGCGCGACGCGCGCGAGCACTGAAGCTTTCTTT.

The V call is TRBV29-1, the J call TRBJ1-1; D call uncertain. From germline, CDR1 is SQVTM and CDR2 ANQGSEA. The CDR3 length is 9 residues. V was pared by 3 bases and J by 10 bases, with 6 bases between. CDR3 bases: TGCAGCGTTGATAAGATAGCTTTCTTT. Translation: CSVDKIAFF.

This clonotype has ten or more counts. This chain connects TRBV11-2 to TRBJ2-3; D gene unclear. In germline, CDR1 is SGHAT, CDR2 FQNNGV. This CDR3 is built from 12 residues. V gave up 7 bases and J gave up 10 bases, with 15 bases separating them. The CDR3, as DNA: TGTGCCAGCACCCTACGGTTCTCTGCGCAGTATTTT. Its translation is CASTLRFSAQYF.

This clonotype was recorded at least ten times. V and J are TRBV25-1 and TRBJ2-6; the D gene is possibly TRBD2 (5 bases). The germline V and J ends were trimmed by 6 bases and 4 bases, with 13 bases remaining between them. Per germline, CDR1 MGHDK and CDR2 SYGVNS. This CDR3 is built from 15 residues. CDR3 region: CASSHPSRGANVLTF. The CDR3 region has the DNA TGTGCCAGCAGCCACCCTAGCAGAGGGGCCAACGTCCTGACTTTC.